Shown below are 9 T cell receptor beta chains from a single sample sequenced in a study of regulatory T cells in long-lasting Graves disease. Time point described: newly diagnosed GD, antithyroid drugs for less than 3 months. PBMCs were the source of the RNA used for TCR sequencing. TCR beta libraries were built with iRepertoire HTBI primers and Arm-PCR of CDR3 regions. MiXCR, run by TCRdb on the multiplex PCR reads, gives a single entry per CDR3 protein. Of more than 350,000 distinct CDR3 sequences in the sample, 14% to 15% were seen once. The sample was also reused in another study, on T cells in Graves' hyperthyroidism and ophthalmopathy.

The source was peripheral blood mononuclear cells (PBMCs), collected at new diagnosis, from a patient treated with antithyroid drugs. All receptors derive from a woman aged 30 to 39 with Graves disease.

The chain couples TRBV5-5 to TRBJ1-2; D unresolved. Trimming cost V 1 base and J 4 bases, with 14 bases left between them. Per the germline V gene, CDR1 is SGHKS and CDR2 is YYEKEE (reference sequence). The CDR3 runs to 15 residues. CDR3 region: CASSLKDGRSYGYTF. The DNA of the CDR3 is TGTGCCAGCAGCTTGAAGGATGGGAGAAGCTATGGCTACACCTTC.

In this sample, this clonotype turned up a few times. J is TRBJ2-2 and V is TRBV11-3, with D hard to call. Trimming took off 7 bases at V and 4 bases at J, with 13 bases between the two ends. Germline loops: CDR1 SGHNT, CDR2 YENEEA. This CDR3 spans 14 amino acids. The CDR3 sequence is CASNPVRGTGELFF. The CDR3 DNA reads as TGTGCCAGCAACCCAGTAAGAGGCACCGGGGAGCTGTTTTTT.

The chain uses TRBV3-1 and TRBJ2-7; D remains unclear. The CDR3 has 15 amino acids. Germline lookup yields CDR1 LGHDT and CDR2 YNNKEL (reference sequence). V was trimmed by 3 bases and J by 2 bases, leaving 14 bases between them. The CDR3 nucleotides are TGTGCCAGCAGCCATGGGTTGGCTGGAACCTACGAGCAGTACTTC. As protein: CASSHGLAGTYEQYF.

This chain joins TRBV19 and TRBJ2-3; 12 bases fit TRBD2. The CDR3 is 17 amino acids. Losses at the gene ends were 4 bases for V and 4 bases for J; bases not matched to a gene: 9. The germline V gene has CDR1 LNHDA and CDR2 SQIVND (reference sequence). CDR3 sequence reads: CASSNILAGGDADTQYF. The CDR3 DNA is TGTGCCAGTAGTAACATACTAGCGGGAGGCGACGCAGATACGCAGTATTTT.

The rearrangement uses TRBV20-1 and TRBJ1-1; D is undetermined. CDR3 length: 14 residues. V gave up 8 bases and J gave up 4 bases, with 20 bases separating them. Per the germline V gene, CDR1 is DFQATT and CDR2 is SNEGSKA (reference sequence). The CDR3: CSPIIQSYGTEAFF. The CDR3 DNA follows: TGCAGTCCGATAATACAGTCTTATGGCACTGAAGCTTTCTTT.

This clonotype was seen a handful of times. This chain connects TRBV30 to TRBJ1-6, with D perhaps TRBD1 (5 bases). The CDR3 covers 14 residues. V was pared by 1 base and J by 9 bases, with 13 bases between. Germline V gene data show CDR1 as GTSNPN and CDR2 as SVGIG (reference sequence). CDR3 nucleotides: TGTGCCTGGAGTGAGGCAGGGAGGGGTTCACCCCTCCACTTT. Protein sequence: CAWSEAGRGSPLHF.

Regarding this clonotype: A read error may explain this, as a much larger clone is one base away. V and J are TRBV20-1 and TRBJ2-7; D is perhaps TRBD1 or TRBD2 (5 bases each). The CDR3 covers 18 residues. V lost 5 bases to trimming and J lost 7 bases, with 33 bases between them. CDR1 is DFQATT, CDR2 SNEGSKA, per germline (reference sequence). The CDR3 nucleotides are TGCAGTGCTGCCAATGAGAGGAGACTTACAGGCGCCGGGAATGAGCAGTACTTC. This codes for CSAANERRLTGAGNEQYF.

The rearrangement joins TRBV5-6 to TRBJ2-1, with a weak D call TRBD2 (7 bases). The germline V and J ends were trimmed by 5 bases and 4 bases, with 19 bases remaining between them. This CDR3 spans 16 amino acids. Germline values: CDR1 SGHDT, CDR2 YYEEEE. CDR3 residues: CASRSPGGAAYNEQFF. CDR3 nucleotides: TGTGCCAGCAGGTCCCCGGGGGGCGCCGCTTACAATGAGCAGTTCTTC. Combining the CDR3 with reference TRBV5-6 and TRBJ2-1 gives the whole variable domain DAGVTQSPTHLIKTRGQQVTLRCSPKSGHDTVSWYQQALGQGPQFIFQYYEEEERQRGNFPDRFSGHQFPNYSSELNVNALLLGDSALYLCASRSPGGAAYNEQFFGPGTRLTVL.

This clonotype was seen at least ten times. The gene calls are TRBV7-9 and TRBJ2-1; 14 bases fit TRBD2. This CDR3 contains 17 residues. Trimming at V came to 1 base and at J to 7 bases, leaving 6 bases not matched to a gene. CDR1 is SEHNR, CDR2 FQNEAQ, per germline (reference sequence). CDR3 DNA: TGTGCCAGCAGCTTAGGGGGACTAGCGGGAGCGTATAATGAGCAGTTCTTC. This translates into CASSLGGLAGAYNEQFF.